This entry lists 28 T cell receptor beta chains sequenced from one sample in a study of somatic mutations in cytotoxic T cells in rheumatoid arthritis. Sequenced by immunoSEQ multiplex PCR; TCRdb stores in-frame clones only, minus some. Seen here are roughly 15,000 clones, over 75% observed once, and the top ten hold around 15%. Sample: CD8+ T cells sorted from blood. These receptors all come from an adult with rheumatoid arthritis.

The CDR3 spells CAIRDAGEQYV. For the CDR3, the DNA is TGTGCCATCAGGGACGCGGGGGAGCAGTACGTC. This rearrangement joins TRBV10-3 to TRBJ2-7, with D possibly matching TRBD2 (6 bases). Trimming removed 6 bases from V and 7 bases from J, with 10 bases in between. Germline V gives CDR1 ENHRY, CDR2 SYGVKD. The CDR3 loop spans 11 amino acids.

J is TRBJ2-3 and V is TRBV7-6, with 14 bases matching TRBD2. Germline CDR1 SGHVS, CDR2 FNYEAQ. This CDR3 comprises 19 residues. Losses at the gene ends were 6 bases for V and 0 bases for J; bases not matched to a gene: 11. In nucleotides, the CDR3 is TGTGCCAGCAGTCATGAACCGGGACTAGCGGGGGTTAGCACAGATACGCAGTATTTT. This sequence encodes CASSHEPGLAGVSTDTQYF.

This chain connects TRBV7-9 to TRBJ1-2; D uncertain. The V end was cut by 5 bases, the J end by 7 bases, with 17 bases between. This CDR3 is 14 amino acids long. CDR1 and CDR2 (germline): SEHNR, FQNEAQ (reference sequence). Here the CDR3 reads CASSPLEPRSGYTF. The CDR3 DNA reads as TGTGCCAGCAGCCCCCTCGAGCCCCGAAGTGGCTACACCTTC.

By sample fraction, this clone is large. The rearrangement joins TRBV27 to TRBJ2-7; weak D call: TRBD1 (5 bases). This CDR3 is built from 18 residues. The germline CDR1 and CDR2 sequences are MNHEY and SMNVEV (reference sequence). Trimming left V 5 bases short and J 3 bases short, with 26 bases between. CDR3 in DNA: TGTGCCAGCAGTACCGGAACGGACACTCGAGGCAGGAGCTACGAGCAGTACTTC. It is translated as CASSTGTDTRGRSYEQYF.

This chain's CDR3 is CASSEGEYNSPLHF. DNA for the CDR3: TGTGCCAGCAGTGAAGGAGAGTATAATTCACCCCTCCACTTT. The gene calls are TRBV6-1 and TRBJ1-6; no clear D. V lost 1 base and J lost 4, with 5 bases in between. The V gene's germline CDR1 is MNHNS and CDR2 SASEGT. The CDR3 contains 14 residues.

The V call is TRBV7-9, the J call TRBJ2-3; D gene unclear. Germline CDR1 is SEHNR and CDR2 is FQNEAQ (reference sequence). The CDR3 is 16 amino acids. V lost 5 bases and J lost 2, with 17 bases in between. The chain's CDR3 is CASSPPTTPHTDTQYF. CDR3 DNA sequence: TGTGCCAGCAGCCCCCCGACGACCCCACACACAGATACGCAGTATTTT.

The chain joins TRBV29-1 to TRBJ1-2, with D uncertain. V lost 6 bases, J lost 0 bases, and 11 bases lay in between. In germline, CDR1 is SQVTM, CDR2 ANQGSEA. This CDR3 comprises 13 residues. The CDR3 loop reads CSVLGGANYGYTF. CDR3 in DNA: TGCAGCGTCCTCGGCGGAGCTAACTATGGCTACACCTTC.

V is TRBV14 and J is TRBJ2-1; TRBD1 is a possible D gene (5 bases). The V gene's germline CDR1 is SGHDN and CDR2 FVKESK. V lost 5 bases to trimming and J lost 11 bases, with 13 bases between them. CDR3 length equals 12 residues. The chain's CDR3 is CASSYPAGKQFF. DNA of the CDR3: TGTGCCAGCAGCTACCCGGCAGGGAAGCAGTTCTTC.

This clone counts as large. The chain joins TRBV13 to TRBJ2-1, with D possibly TRBD1 on 5 matching bases. The CDR3 covers 14 residues. The V end was cut by 2 bases, the J end by 8 bases, with 13 bases between. Germline CDR1 is PRHDT and CDR2 is FYEKMQ (reference sequence). The CDR3 sequence: CASSLNQGSHEQFF. Here the CDR3 DNA reads TGTGCCAGCAGCTTAAACCAGGGATCCCATGAGCAGTTCTTC.

This clone was observed a few times. The chain couples TRBV6-1 to TRBJ1-6; tentatively, D is TRBD1 (5 bases). The CDR3 loop spans 16 amino acids. The ends were cut back, 3 bases at V and 0 bases at J, with 9 bases in the middle. Looked up from germline, CDR1 is MNHNS and CDR2 is SASEGT. DNA of the CDR3: TGTGCCAGCAGTGACAGACAGAGCTCCTATAATTCACCCCTCCACTTT. Encoded protein: CASSDRQSSYNSPLHF.

The V and J genes are TRBV7-2 and TRBJ1-2; D is unresolved. From germline, CDR1 is SGHTA and CDR2 FQGNSA. The CDR3 runs 11 residues. Trimming shortened V by 7 bases and J by 7 bases, and 10 bases separated the two germline ends. Here the CDR3 DNA reads TGTGCCAGCATCGTTGAGGTTGGCTACACCTTC. It specifies CASIVEVGYTF.

This clone was detected only a few times. The chain combines TRBV7-9 with TRBJ2-3, with D unresolved. CDR3 size: 14 residues. Germline values: CDR1 SEHNR, CDR2 FQNEAQ (reference sequence). Trimming took off 6 bases at V and 7 bases at J, with 17 bases between the two ends. CDR3 sequence (DNA): TGTGCCAGCAGTTCGGGCAGGTTCCCAAATACGCAGTATTTT. Amino acids: CASSSGRFPNTQYF. Based on the CDR3 plus reference TRBV7-9 and TRBJ2-3, the full variable domain is DTGVSQNPRHKITKRGQNVTFRCDPISEHNRLYWYRQTLGQGPEFLTYFQNEAQLEKSRLLSDRFSAERPKGSFSTLEIQRTEQGDSAMYLCASSSGRFPNTQYFGPGTRLTVL.

The chain carries TRBV10-2 and TRBJ2-5; 7 nucleotides line up with TRBD1. CDR1 and CDR2 from the germline V gene are WSHSY and SAAADI. The CDR3 contains 15 residues. J gave up 0 bases and V 3 bases, and 4 bases lay outside the gene matches. CDR3 amino acids: CASSDSQGHQETQYF. The CDR3 DNA sequence: TGCGCCAGCAGTGATTCACAGGGGCACCAAGAGACCCAGTACTTC.

The J gene is TRBJ1-1, the V gene TRBV18; D gene unclear. CDR3 length: 14 amino acids. Germline V gene sequence: CDR1 KGHSH, CDR2 LQKENI. The germline V and J ends were trimmed by 2 bases and 1 base, with 8 bases remaining between them. For the CDR3, the DNA is TGTGCCAGCTCACCATACAAGTCGAACACTGAAGCTTTCTTT. This sequence encodes CASSPYKSNTEAFF. The entire variable domain, with the rest obtained from reference TRBV18 and TRBJ1-1, is as follows: NAGVMQNPRHLVRRRGQEARLRCSPMKGHSHVYWYRQLPEEGLKFMVYLQKENIIDESGMPKERFSAEFPKEGPSILRIQQVVRGDSAAYFCASSPYKSNTEAFFGQGTRLTVV.

In its sample, this clone was seen once. At one end, the junction sequence differs from germline, possibly due to a read error. CDR3 in amino acids: CAISVEPVMYF. As DNA, the CDR3 is TGTGCCATCAGTGTTGAACCGGTCATGTATTTT. The rearrangement links TRBV10-3 to TRBJ1-5; no firm D call. The CDR3 consists of 11 residues. CDR1 and CDR2 (germline): ENHRY, SYGVKD.

The chain carries TRBV7-6 and TRBJ2-1; TRBD1 might be the D (5 bases). CDR1 and CDR2 from the germline V gene are SGHVS and FNYEAQ. Trimming removed 3 bases from V and 3 bases from J, with 6 bases in between. This CDR3 comprises 13 residues. The chain's CDR3 is CASSLTDYNEQFF. The CDR3 DNA is TGTGCCAGCAGCTTGACAGACTACAATGAGCAGTTCTTC.

The chain combines TRBV19 with TRBJ2-7; 10 nucleotides agree with TRBD1. Germline CDR1 reads LNHDA; CDR2 reads SQIVND (reference sequence). J was trimmed by 3 bases and V by 5 bases; bases with no gene match: 7. CDR3 length equals 15 residues. CDR3 loop: CASSVRQGAGYEQYF. CDR3 sequence (DNA): TGTGCCAGTAGTGTCAGACAGGGGGCGGGCTACGAGCAGTACTTC. The whole variable domain, remainder taken from reference TRBV19 and TRBJ2-7, is DGGITQSPKYLFRKEGQNVTLSCEQNLNHDAMYWYRQDPGQGLRLIYYSQIVNDFQKGDIAEGYSVSREKKESFPLTVTSAQKNPTAFYLCASSVRQGAGYEQYFGPGTRLTVT.

The V gene is TRBV27, the J gene TRBJ2-7, with TRBD2 as a possible D gene (6 bases). V was pared by 3 bases and J by 7 bases, with 16 bases between. This CDR3 has 14 residues. Germline CDR1 MNHEY, CDR2 SMNVEV (reference sequence). CDR3 nucleotides: TGTGCCAGCAGTTTGGCAGGGAGGTTGGGTGAGCAGTACGTC. As protein: CASSLAGRLGEQYV.

The CDR3 nucleotides read TGTGCCAGCAGCCCAACCGGGACAGGGGACACTGAAGCTTTCTTT. Its translation is CASSPTGTGDTEAFF. This chain connects TRBV9 to TRBJ1-1; TRBD1 matches at 10 bases. The CDR3 has 15 amino acids. J gave up 3 bases and V 4 bases, and 6 bases lay outside the gene matches. Germline assignment: CDR1 SGDLS and CDR2 YYNGEE. The full variable domain, rest sourced from reference TRBV9 and TRBJ1-1, is DSGVTQTPKHLITATGQRVTLRCSPRSGDLSVYWYQQSLDQGLQFLIQYYNGEERAKGNILERFSAQQFPDLHSELNLSSLELGDSALYFCASSPTGTGDTEAFFGQGTRLTVV.

The CDR3 sequence: CASSLGLAGTYNEQFF. For the CDR3, the DNA is TGCGCCAGCAGCTTGGGACTAGCGGGAACCTACAATGAGCAGTTCTTC. V is TRBV5-1 and J is TRBJ2-1, with 11 positions matching TRBD2. CDR3 length equals 16 residues. J lost 2 bases, V lost 0 bases, and 1 base had no gene match. Germline lookup yields CDR1 SGHRS and CDR2 YFSETQ.

The CDR3 here is CASSLGRAAYEQYF. The DNA of the CDR3 is TGTGCCAGCAGTCTGGGACGGGCCGCCTACGAGCAGTACTTC. The chain employs TRBV28 and TRBJ2-7, with D perhaps matching TRBD1 or TRBD2 (5 bases each). V lost 5 bases and J 2 bases, leaving 13 bases between the germline ends. CDR1 MDHEN and CDR2 SYDVKM come from the germline V gene. The CDR3 spans 14 residues.

In this sample, this clone turned up once. The chain joins TRBV11-3 to TRBJ2-3; 10 nucleotides agree with TRBD1. The CDR3 length is 18 residues. V shed 3 bases, J shed 0 bases, and the junction held 9 bases outside the gene matches. Per the germline V gene, CDR1 is SGHNT and CDR2 is YENEEA. CDR3: CASSFSFRDRGSTDTQYF. The CDR3 nucleotides are TGTGCCAGCAGCTTCTCCTTCCGGGACAGGGGAAGCACAGATACGCAGTATTTT.

The V and J genes are TRBV6-6 and TRBJ2-7, with 7 bases that match TRBD1. Germline values: CDR1 MNHNY, CDR2 SVGAGI (reference sequence). The V segment lost 4 bases and the J segment 7 bases; nucleotides outside the gene matches: 10. This CDR3 comprises 14 residues. The CDR3 DNA sequence: TGTGCCAGCAGTTCCTCGGGACAGCTCTTGGAGCAGTACTTC. Amino acid sequence: CASSSSGQLLEQYF.

The rearrangement uses TRBV10-2 and TRBJ1-6; 7 bases are a match to TRBD1. From germline, CDR1 is WSHSY and CDR2 SAAADI. This CDR3 comprises 17 residues. V was clipped by 2 bases and J by 10 bases; unmatched bases: 14. DNA of the CDR3: TGCGCCAGCAGTGAGCCAGGGGGGGGGAACGTTAGATCACCCCTCCACTTT. It codes for CASSEPGGGNVRSPLHF.

This clone was observed once. The chain couples TRBV10-3 to TRBJ2-1; TRBD2 agrees at 9 bases. After removal of 7 bases from V and 6 bases from J, the junction contained 10 bases not matched to a gene. The CDR3 loop spans 15 amino acids. From germline, CDR1 is ENHRY and CDR2 SYGVKD. The DNA for the CDR3 is TGTGCCATCACCCACGGTAGCGGGGGCCCCAATGAGCAGTTCTTC. Encoded protein: CAITHGSGGPNEQFF.

The rearrangement joins TRBV6-1 to TRBJ2-3; either TRBD1 or TRBD2 may supply D (5 bases each). The germline V gene has CDR1 MNHNS and CDR2 SASEGT. The CDR3 sequence is 15 residues long. V lost 1 base to trimming and J lost 6 bases, with 14 bases between them. As DNA, the CDR3 is TGTGCCAGCAGTGAAGATGGGGACCTCGGCGATACGCAGTATTTT. Residues: CASSEDGDLGDTQYF.

The rearrangement joins TRBV6-5 to TRBJ1-2; D is unresolved. The CDR3 covers 13 residues. The germline V gene encodes CDR1 MNHEY and CDR2 SVGAGI. V lost 3 bases and J 4 bases, leaving 9 bases between the germline ends. CDR3 nucleotide sequence: TGTGCCAGCAGTTATTCGCTAGCCTATGGCTACACCTTC. Translated: CASSYSLAYGYTF.

The chain couples TRBV19 to TRBJ2-3; 8 positions match TRBD1. The V segment lost 0 bases and the J segment 6 bases; nucleotides outside the gene matches: 11. Per germline, CDR1 LNHDA and CDR2 SQIVND (reference sequence). The CDR3 length is 17 residues. The CDR3 sequence is CASSIDLRTGLTDTQYF. The CDR3 DNA sequence: TGTGCCAGTAGTATAGATTTGAGGACAGGGCTTACGGATACGCAGTATTTT.